This entry lists 18 T cell receptor beta chains sequenced from one sample in a study of T cell responses to AZD1222 COVID-19 vaccine (dated by TCRdb to the early 2020s). This sample's time point label indicates: baseline before first vaccination. Library construction relied on the immunoSEQ multiplex PCR assay. TCRdb took this table from immuneACCESS and kept in-frame rearrangements with V and J called. Such tables lack part of the clones; where checked against another copy, unresolved V genes explain under half of the gap, and the rest is unexplained. The sample contains approximately 92,000 clones, 85% to 90% of them found a single time. Together, the top ten hold around 9.6% of the sample. Material: peripheral blood, obtained on day 0 of AZD1222 vaccination. These TCRs come from an adult in good health.

The chain combines TRBV19 with TRBJ1-4; D remains ambiguous. V was trimmed by 6 bases and J by 8 bases, leaving 19 bases between them. The length of the CDR3 is 15 residues. Germline V gene sequence: CDR1 LNHDA, CDR2 SQIVND (reference sequence). For the CDR3, the DNA is TGTGCCAGTAGCAACTTGGCCAGGACGGGGGAAAAACTGTTTTTT. This codes for CASSNLARTGEKLFF.

V gene TRBV2 combines with J gene TRBJ2-7; 8 nucleotides agree with TRBD1. The CDR3 spans 14 residues. Germline assignment: CDR1 SNHLY and CDR2 FYNNEI. With V trimmed by 9 bases and J by 6 bases, 13 bases remained unmatched. The CDR3 loop reads CASRTGTAFGEQYF. CDR3 nucleotide sequence: TGTGCCAGTCGGACAGGGACGGCTTTTGGCGAGCAGTACTTC.

The gene calls are TRBV3-1 (or the pseudogene TRBV3-2) and TRBJ2-3, with TRBD2 matching 11 bases. This CDR3 is built from 15 residues. The J segment lost 6 bases and the V segment lost 1 base, leaving 3 bases of the junction unmatched. CDR1 is LGHDT, CDR2 YNNKEL, per germline (reference sequence). The CDR3, as DNA: TGTGCCAGCAGCCAAGGACCTAGCGGGAGGGATACGCAGTATTTT. It specifies CASSQGPSGRDTQYF.

The rearrangement joins TRBV19 to TRBJ2-3, with 8 bases identical to TRBD1. Germline V gives CDR1 LNHDA, CDR2 SQIVND (reference sequence). This CDR3 has 14 residues. Trimming took 6 bases from V and 4 from J; bases not matched to a gene: 6. Here the CDR3 DNA reads TGTGCCAGTAGGGTGGACAGGGCATCAGATACGCAGTATTTT. Translation: CASRVDRASDTQYF.

The chain recombines TRBV28 with TRBJ1-5; D gene uncertain. CDR3 length: 15 amino acids. The germline V and J ends were trimmed by 4 bases and 1 base, with 11 bases remaining between them. CDR1 is MDHEN, CDR2 SYDVKM, per germline. CDR3: CASSSPRGSNQPQHF. Written as DNA, the CDR3 is TGTGCCAGCAGTTCCCCGCGGGGAAGCAATCAGCCCCAGCATTTT.

The chain carries TRBV12-3 or TRBV12-4 and TRBJ1-3; D unresolved. Trimming removed 7 bases from V and 2 bases from J, with 6 bases in between. The CDR3 length is 12 residues. The CDR3 reads CASTGAGNTIYF. CDR3 in DNA: TGTGCCAGCACTGGGGCTGGAAACACCATATATTTT.

The rearrangement joins TRBV10-3 to TRBJ2-1; 10 positions agree with TRBD2. The length of the CDR3 is 14 residues. Germline V gives CDR1 ENHRY, CDR2 SYGVKD. J lost 5 bases, V lost 4 bases, and 2 bases had no gene match. The CDR3 nucleotides are TGTGCCATCAGTGGGACTAGCGGCGACAATGAGCAGTTCTTC. Its translation: CAISGTSGDNEQFF.

This chain uses TRBV9 with TRBJ2-3; TRBD2 aligns across 14 bases. The CDR3 loop spans 17 amino acids. The ends lost 4 bases at V and 4 bases at J; junction bases unmatched: 8. Germline CDR1 reads SGDLS; CDR2 reads YYNGEE. For the CDR3, the DNA is TGTGCCAGCAGCAGCGGGACTAGCGGGAGTCGGGCAGATACGCAGTATTTT. As protein: CASSSGTSGSRADTQYF.

The CDR3: CASSDEQGQPQHF. CDR3 in DNA: TGTGCCAGCAGTGACGAACAGGGTCAGCCCCAGCATTTT. The chain employs TRBV6-4 and TRBJ1-5, with a possible D match to TRBD1 (6 bases). The germline V gene has CDR1 MRHNA and CDR2 SNTAGT. The ends were cut back, 2 bases at V and 6 bases at J, with 8 bases in the middle. The CDR3 consists of 13 residues.

This chain links TRBV10-3 with TRBJ1-1; 7 positions match TRBD1. The J segment lost 4 bases and the V segment lost 3 bases, leaving 8 bases of the junction unmatched. This CDR3 comprises 15 residues. Germline CDR1 ENHRY, CDR2 SYGVKD. The CDR3 reads CAISEGSAGGTEAFF. The CDR3 DNA reads as TGTGCCATCAGTGAAGGCTCGGCAGGGGGCACTGAAGCTTTCTTT.

The chain combines TRBV11-2 with TRBJ2-5; D uncertain. CDR1 is SGHAT and CDR2 is FQNNGV in the germline V gene. Deletions cut 5 bases from V and 7 bases from J, with 17 bases between. CDR3 length: 14 amino acids. CDR3 DNA: TGTGCCAGCAGCGGGTCGACCAACTTTGGGACCCAGTACTTC. Amino acid sequence: CASSGSTNFGTQYF.

The J gene is TRBJ1-3, the V gene TRBV6-5, with a tentative D call TRBD1 (6 bases). V was pared by 11 bases and J by 3 bases, with 11 bases between. Germline V lookup: CDR1 MNHEY, CDR2 SVGAGI. The CDR3 extends over 12 amino acids. The CDR3 spells CAGTGFGNTIYF. The CDR3 nucleotides are TGTGCCGGAACAGGGTTTGGAAACACCATATATTTT.

The sample holds a few counts of this clone. CDR3 coding DNA: TGTGCCAGCTCACCAACAGGGGGACAAGGTGAAAAACTGTTTTTT. This gives the protein CASSPTGGQGEKLFF. The chain joins TRBV18 to TRBJ1-4; 8 bases are shared with TRBD1. V lost 2 bases to trimming and J lost 7 bases; unmatched junction nucleotides: 6. The CDR3 runs 15 residues. Germline assignment: CDR1 KGHSH and CDR2 LQKENI.

The rearrangement joins TRBV28 to TRBJ2-3; D is perhaps TRBD2 (5 bases). Germline loops: CDR1 MDHEN, CDR2 SYDVKM. With 5 bases removed from V and 3 bases from J, the gap between germline ends came to 12 bases. The CDR3 contains 14 residues. CDR3 region: CASSPQLATDTQYF. The CDR3 DNA reads TGTGCCAGCAGTCCCCAGCTAGCTACAGATACGCAGTATTTT.

This CDR3 is CASGGTSGNRGDTQYF. In DNA, the CDR3 is TGTGCCAGCGGGGGGACTAGCGGGAATCGGGGAGATACGCAGTATTTT. The chain uses TRBV2 and TRBJ2-3, with 13 bases identical to TRBD2. The CDR3 contains 16 residues. Germline V lookup: CDR1 SNHLY, CDR2 FYNNEI. The ends lost 8 bases at V and 5 bases at J; junction bases unmatched: 10.

The chain joins TRBV28 to TRBJ2-7; 7 bases align to TRBD1. This CDR3 is 15 amino acids long. Looked up from germline, CDR1 is MDHEN and CDR2 is SYDVKM. V trimming: 5 bases; J trimming: 1 base; junction bases outside the gene matches: 8. The CDR3 spells CASSRPGQSSYEQYF. CDR3 nucleotide sequence: TGTGCCAGCAGTCGACCGGGACAGTCGTCCTACGAGCAGTACTTC. The full variable domain, completed using reference TRBV28 and TRBJ2-7, is DVKVTQSSRYLVKRTGEKVFLECVQDMDHENMFWYRQDPGLGLRLIYFSYDVKMKEKGDIPEGYSVSREKKERFSLILESASTNQTSMYLCASSRPGQSSYEQYFGPGTRLTVT.

This chain joins TRBV6-5 and TRBJ1-2; the match to TRBD1 covers 9 bases. The germline V gene has CDR1 MNHEY and CDR2 SVGAGI. Trimming took 5 bases from V and 8 from J; bases not matched to a gene: 6. CDR3 length: 13 amino acids. The CDR3 loop reads CASSPRDRDGYTF. In DNA, the CDR3 is TGTGCCAGCAGTCCCCGGGACAGGGACGGCTACACCTTC.

The rearrangement joins TRBV5-1 to TRBJ1-1; D not certain. Germline V gives CDR1 SGHRS, CDR2 YFSETQ. V lost 2 bases and J lost 2, with 7 bases in between. This CDR3 region has 13 residues. For the CDR3, the DNA is TGCGCCAGCAGCTTTAGCTATAACACTGAAGCTTTCTTT. Amino acids: CASSFSYNTEAFF.